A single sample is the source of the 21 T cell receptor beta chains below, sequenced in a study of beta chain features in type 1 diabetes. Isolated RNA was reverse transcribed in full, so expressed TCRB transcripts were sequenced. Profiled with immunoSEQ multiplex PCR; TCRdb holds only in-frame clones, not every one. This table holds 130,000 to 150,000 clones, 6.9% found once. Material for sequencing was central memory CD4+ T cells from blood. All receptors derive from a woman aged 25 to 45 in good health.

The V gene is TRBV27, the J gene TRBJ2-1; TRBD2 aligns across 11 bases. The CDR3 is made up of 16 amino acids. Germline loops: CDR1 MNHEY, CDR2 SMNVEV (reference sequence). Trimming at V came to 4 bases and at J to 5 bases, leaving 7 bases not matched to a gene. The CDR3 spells CASSSRTSGFHNEQFF. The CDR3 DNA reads TGTGCCAGCAGTTCACGGACTAGCGGGTTTCACAATGAGCAGTTCTTC.

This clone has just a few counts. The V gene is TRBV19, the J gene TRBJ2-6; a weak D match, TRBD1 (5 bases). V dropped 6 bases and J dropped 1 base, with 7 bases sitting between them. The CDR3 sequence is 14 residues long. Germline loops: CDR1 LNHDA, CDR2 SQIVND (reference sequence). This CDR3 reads CASSKGSGANVLTF. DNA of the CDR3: TGTGCCAGTAGCAAGGGGTCTGGGGCCAACGTCCTGACTTTC. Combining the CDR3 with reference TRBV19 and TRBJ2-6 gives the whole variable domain DGGITQSPKYLFRKEGQNVTLSCEQNLNHDAMYWYRQDPGQGLRLIYYSQIVNDFQKGDIAEGYSVSREKKESFPLTVTSAQKNPTAFYLCASSKGSGANVLTFGAGSRLTVL.

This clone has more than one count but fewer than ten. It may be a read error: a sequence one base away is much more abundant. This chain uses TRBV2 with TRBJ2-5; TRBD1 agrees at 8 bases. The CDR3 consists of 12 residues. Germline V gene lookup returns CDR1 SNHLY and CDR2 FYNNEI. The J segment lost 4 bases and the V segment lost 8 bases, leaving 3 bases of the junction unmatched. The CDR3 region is CASGQGGETQYF. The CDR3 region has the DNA TGTGCCAGCGGACAGGGAGGAGAGACCCAGTACTTC.

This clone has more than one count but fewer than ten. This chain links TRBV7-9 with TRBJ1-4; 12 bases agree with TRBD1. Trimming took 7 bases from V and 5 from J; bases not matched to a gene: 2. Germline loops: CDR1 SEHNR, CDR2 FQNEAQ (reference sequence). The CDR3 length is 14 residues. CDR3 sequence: CASKGTGGNEKLFF. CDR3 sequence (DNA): TGTGCCAGCAAAGGGACAGGGGGCAATGAAAAACTGTTTTTT.

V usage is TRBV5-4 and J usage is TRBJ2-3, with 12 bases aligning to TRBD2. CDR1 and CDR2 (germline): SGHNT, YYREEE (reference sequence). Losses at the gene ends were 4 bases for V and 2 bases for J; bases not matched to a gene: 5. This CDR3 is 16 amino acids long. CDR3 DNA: TGTGCCAGCAGCATCCGGACTAGCGGGGCCACAGATACGCAGTATTTT. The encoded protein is CASSIRTSGATDTQYF.

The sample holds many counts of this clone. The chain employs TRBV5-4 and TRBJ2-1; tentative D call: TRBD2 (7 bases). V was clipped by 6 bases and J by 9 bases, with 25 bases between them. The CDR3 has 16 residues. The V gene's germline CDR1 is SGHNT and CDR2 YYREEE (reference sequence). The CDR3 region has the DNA TGTGCCAGCACCACCCGGGGGGCGGGAGACGGGAGTGAGCAGTTCTTC. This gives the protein CASTTRGAGDGSEQFF.

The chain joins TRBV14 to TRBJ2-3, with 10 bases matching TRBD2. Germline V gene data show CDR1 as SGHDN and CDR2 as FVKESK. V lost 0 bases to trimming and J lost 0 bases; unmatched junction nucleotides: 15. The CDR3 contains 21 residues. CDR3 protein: CASSQDKILAGVGMSTDTQYF. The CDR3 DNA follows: TGTGCCAGCAGCCAAGATAAGATCCTAGCGGGAGTGGGAATGAGCACAGATACGCAGTATTTT.

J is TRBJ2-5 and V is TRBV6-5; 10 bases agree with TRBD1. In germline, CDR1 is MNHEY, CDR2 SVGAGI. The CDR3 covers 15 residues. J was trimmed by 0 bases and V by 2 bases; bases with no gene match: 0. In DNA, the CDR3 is TGTGCCAGCAGTTACGGACAGGGGGACCAAGAGACCCAGTACTTC. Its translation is CASSYGQGDQETQYF.

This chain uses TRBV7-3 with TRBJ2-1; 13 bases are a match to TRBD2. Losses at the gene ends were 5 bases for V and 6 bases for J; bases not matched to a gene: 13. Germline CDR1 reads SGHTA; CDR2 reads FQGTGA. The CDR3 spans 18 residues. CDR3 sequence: CASSPGLAGEYAPNEQFF. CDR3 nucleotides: TGTGCCAGCAGCCCCGGACTAGCGGGAGAGTATGCCCCCAATGAGCAGTTCTTC.

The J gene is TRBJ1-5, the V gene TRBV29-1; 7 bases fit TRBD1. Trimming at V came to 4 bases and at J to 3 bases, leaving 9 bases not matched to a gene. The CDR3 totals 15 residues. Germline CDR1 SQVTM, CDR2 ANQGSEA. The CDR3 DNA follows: TGCAGCGTTGCCGCCAGGGACAGCGACAATCAGCCCCAGCATTTT. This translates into CSVAARDSDNQPQHF.

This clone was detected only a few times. The CDR3 loop reads CASSAPPPRETQYF. CDR3 sequence (DNA): TGTGCCAGCAGCGCACCGCCACCGCGGGAGACCCAGTACTTC. The chain has TRBV5-4 and TRBJ2-5, with D unresolved. Germline loops: CDR1 SGHNT, CDR2 YYREEE (reference sequence). V was clipped by 4 bases and J by 5 bases, with 15 bases between them. The CDR3 has 14 amino acids.

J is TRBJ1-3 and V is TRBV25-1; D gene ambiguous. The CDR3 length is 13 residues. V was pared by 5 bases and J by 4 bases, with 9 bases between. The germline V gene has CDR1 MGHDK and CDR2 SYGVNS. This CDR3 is CASSWAGGNTIYF. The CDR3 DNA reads TGTGCCAGCAGTTGGGCTGGGGGAAACACCATATATTTT.

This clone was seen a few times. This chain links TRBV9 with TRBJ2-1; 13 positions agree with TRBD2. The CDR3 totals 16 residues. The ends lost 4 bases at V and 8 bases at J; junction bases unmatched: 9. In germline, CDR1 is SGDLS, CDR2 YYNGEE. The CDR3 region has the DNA TGTGCCAGCAGCAAAACCGGGACTAGCGGGATCGATGAGCAGTTCTTC. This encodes CASSKTGTSGIDEQFF. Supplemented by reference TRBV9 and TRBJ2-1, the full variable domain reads DSGVTQTPKHLITATGQRVTLRCSPRSGDLSVYWYQQSLDQGLQFLIQYYNGEERAKGNILERFSAQQFPDLHSELNLSSLELGDSALYFCASSKTGTSGIDEQFFGPGTRLTVL.

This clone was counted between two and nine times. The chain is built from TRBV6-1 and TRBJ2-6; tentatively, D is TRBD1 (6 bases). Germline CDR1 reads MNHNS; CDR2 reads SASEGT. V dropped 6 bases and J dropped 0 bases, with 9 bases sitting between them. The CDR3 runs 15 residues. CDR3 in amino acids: CASRRGGSGANVLTF. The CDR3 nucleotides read TGTGCCAGCAGGCGAGGGGGCTCTGGGGCCAACGTCCTGACTTTC.

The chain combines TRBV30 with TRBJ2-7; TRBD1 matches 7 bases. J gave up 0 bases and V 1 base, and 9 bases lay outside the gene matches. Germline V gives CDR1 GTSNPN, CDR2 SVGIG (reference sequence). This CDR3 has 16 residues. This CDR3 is CAWSARLDRASYEQYF. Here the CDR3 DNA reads TGTGCCTGGAGTGCCCGCCTCGACAGGGCCTCCTACGAGCAGTACTTC.

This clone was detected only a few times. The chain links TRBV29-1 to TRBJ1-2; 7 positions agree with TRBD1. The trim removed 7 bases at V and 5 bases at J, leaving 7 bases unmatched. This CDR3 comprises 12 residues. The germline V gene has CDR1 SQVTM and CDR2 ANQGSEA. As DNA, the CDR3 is TGCAGCGCCGACAGGGTCGGGTATGGCTACACCTTC. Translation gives CSADRVGYGYTF.

The chain's CDR3 is CASNDVGRGRDTQYF. The CDR3 DNA reads TGTGCCAGCAACGACGTCGGGCGGGGTAGAGATACGCAGTATTTT. The chain employs TRBV6-6 and TRBJ2-3; a possible D gene is TRBD2 (6 bases). The CDR3 loop spans 15 amino acids. The germline CDR1 and CDR2 sequences are MNHNY and SVGAGI (reference sequence). Trimming shortened V by 7 bases and J by 5 bases, and 19 bases separated the two germline ends.

The CDR3 loop reads CASSPTSVPSYNEQFF. The CDR3 DNA reads as TGTGCCAGCAGCCCGACTAGCGTGCCCTCCTACAATGAGCAGTTCTTC. The J gene is TRBJ2-1, the V gene TRBV7-8; 8 bases line up with TRBD2. Per germline, CDR1 SGHVS and CDR2 FQNEAQ. Trimming at V came to 5 bases and at J to 0 bases, leaving 6 bases not matched to a gene. CDR3 length equals 16 residues. The full variable domain, rest sourced from reference TRBV7-8 and TRBJ2-1, is GAGVSQSPRYKVAKRGQDVALRCDPISGHVSLFWYQQALGQGPEFLTYFQNEAQLDKSGLPSDRFFAERPEGSVSTLKIQRTQQEDSAVYLCASSPTSVPSYNEQFFGPGTRLTVL.

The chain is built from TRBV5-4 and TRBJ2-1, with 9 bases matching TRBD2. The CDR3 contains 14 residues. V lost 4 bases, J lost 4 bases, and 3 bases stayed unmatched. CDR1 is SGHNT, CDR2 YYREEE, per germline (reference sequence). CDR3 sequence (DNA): TGTGCCAGCAGCGATACTAGCGGGTACAATGAGCAGTTCTTC. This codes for CASSDTSGYNEQFF.

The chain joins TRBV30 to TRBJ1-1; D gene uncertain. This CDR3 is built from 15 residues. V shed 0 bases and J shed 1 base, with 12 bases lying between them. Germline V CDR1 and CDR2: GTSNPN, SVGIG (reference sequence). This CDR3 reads CAWSVLNRPNTEAFF. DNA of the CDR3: TGTGCCTGGAGTGTACTGAACAGACCGAACACTGAAGCTTTCTTT.

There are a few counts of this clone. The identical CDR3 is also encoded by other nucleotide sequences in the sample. CDR3 sequence: CASSLGGFNTEAFF. The CDR3 nucleotides read TGTGCCAGCAGCTTAGGGGGGTTCAACACTGAAGCTTTCTTT. The gene calls are TRBV7-3 and TRBJ1-1, with D perhaps matching TRBD1 (5 bases). Germline V gene sequence: CDR1 SGHTA, CDR2 FQGTGA. Deletions cut 2 bases from V and 2 bases from J, with 9 bases between. The CDR3 has 14 residues.